The T cell receptor beta chain under discussion was sequenced for a study of tumor and adjacent non-tumor tissue in lung cancer (dated by TCRdb to the late 2010s). As for the study more broadly: By cancer type, the cohort comprised 12 adenocarcinoma patients, a couple of squamous cell carcinoma patients and 1 small cell lung cancer patient. The roughly 15 enrolled patients, of whom approximately ten were men and 5 were women, were aged roughly 30 to 76 years and were diagnosed with TNM stage I to III disease. Sequencing produced approximately 130 million productive TCRbeta reads in total, an average of approximately 4.5 million reads per sample. Using bulk TCRbeta repertoires from 15 lung cancer patients, the study set lung tumor tissue side by side with matched distant non-tumor lung tissue. For each patient, one tumor sample and one normal lung sample were taken, giving approximately 29 paired specimens that underwent TCRbeta CDR3 sequencing. The research as a whole found: Only about 15 patients were in the cohort, and the authors stated that larger samples and more detailed clinical data are needed. Tumor tissue showed significantly greater TCR diversity (inverse Simpson) than normal lung tissue (approximately 430 vs 150, P = 0.0075, Mann-Whitney U test). Neither the sequencing platform nor unique molecular identifiers are named or mentioned anywhere in the methods. Younger patients had significantly higher TCR diversity, and higher tumor TCR diversity was associated with shorter overall and disease-free survival. In normal lung, the top 100 clones accounted for a significantly larger cumulative share of the repertoire than in tumor tissue. Peripheral blood was not sequenced, so blood TCRbeta repertoires in these lung cancer patients were not examined.

Library prep was done by multiplex PCR. TCRdb records Illumina HiSeq 2500 as the sequencer. TCRbeta libraries were constructed through three rounds of nested PCR with primers (Table S4) according to protocols modified from ARM-PCR. Before sequencing, PCR products of 200-500 bp were excised from the gel and purified with the QIAquick gel extraction kit. Concerning the study's data processing: Reads were cleaned with Trimmomatic, merged with FLASH into complete CDR3 sequences, and assigned to V(D)J germline segments with MiTCR. Clonal diversity was calculated as the inverse Simpson's index using VDJtools. In-frame sequences lacking a premature stop codon were counted as productive reads. TCRdb reworked the public reads: Q25 trimming with fastp, MiXCR clone assembly, productive beta chains retained. CDR3 protein sequences are deduplicated, and each keeps its most common genes and DNA. The V and J calls were not made by the authors but by TCRdb's processing. Across this sample there are nearly 50,000 distinct CDR3 sequences, with 64% seen only once. The top ten constitute 30% of the sample.

RNA was isolated from bulk unsorted tissue, and RNA quality was assessed with a NanoDrop ND-1000 and an Agilent 2100. For the normal lung samples, distant non-tumor tissue was collected more than 3 cm away from the tumor edge. Newly diagnosed lung cancer patients without prior chemotherapy who had been admitted for thoracic surgery in China between August and November 2014 were enrolled as donors. The study excluded patients who had received radiotherapy or chemotherapy before or who had another cancer at the same time. Surgical tissue pieces of roughly 1-2 cm3 were preserved in RNAlater solution and were kept at -80 degrees C until use. Based on the germline V gene, the CDR1 and CDR2 sequences are MDHEN and SYDVKM. The CDR3 contains 12 residues, cysteine and phenylalanine counted. Only the CDR3 part of the read is kept: 36 bases, read in frame from the first base. V and J are trimmed by 7 bases and 4 bases, and the gene matches miss 3 bases of the junction.

As to this clonotype: No cognate antigen has been identified for it. No base quality values were provided; no much bigger clone lies one nucleotide off.

The specimen sequenced was distant non-tumor lung tissue. The sequence came from a woman aged 70 to 79 with non-small cell lung cancer. The chain joins TRBV28 to TRBJ1-1, and 7 junction bases match TRBD1. The DNA reads as follows: TGTGCCAGCAACCCAGGGGGCACTGAAGCTTTCTTT. Its protein product is CASNPGGTEAFF.